This T cell receptor beta chain appears in the sequencing data of a study of T cells in pancreatic ductal adenocarcinoma. Notes on the study in general: Unique clonotypes were approximately 8-fold more numerous in blood than in tumor. This surgical cohort overrepresents the minority presenting with early-stage disease. Comparisons of tumor and blood clonality may show falsely lower tumor diversity. Tumor and blood clonality did not differ significantly, about 0.11 versus 0.066.

As concerns this clone: What it binds is unknown.

Method: immunoSEQ multiplex PCR; TCRdb's copy keeps in-frame clones and lacks some. The sample has over 85,000 clones, about 95% seen once. No neoadjuvant therapy was given to the selected pancreatic ductal adenocarcinoma patients before their surgery. The sample was PBMCs. The TCR was taken from a human donor with pancreatic ductal adenocarcinoma.

In DNA form, the CDR3 reads TGTGCCAGCAGCTCGGACAGGGCGGCAGATACGCAGTATTTT. Amino acids: CASSSDRAADTQYF. This chain joins TRBV7-9 and TRBJ2-3; 8 bases are a match to TRBD1. The CDR3 is 14 amino acids. The germline V gene encodes CDR1 SEHNR and CDR2 FQNEAQ (reference sequence). The V and J ends lost 4 bases and 4 bases, in that order; junction bases with no gene match: 4.